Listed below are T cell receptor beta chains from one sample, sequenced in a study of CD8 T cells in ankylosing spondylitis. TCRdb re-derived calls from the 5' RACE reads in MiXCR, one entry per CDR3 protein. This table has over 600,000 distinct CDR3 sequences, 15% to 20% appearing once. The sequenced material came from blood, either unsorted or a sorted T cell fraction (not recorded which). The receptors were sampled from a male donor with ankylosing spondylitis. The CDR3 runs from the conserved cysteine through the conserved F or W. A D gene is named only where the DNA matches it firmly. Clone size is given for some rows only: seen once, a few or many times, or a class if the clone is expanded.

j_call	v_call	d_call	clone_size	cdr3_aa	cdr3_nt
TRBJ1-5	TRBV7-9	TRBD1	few	CASSLHTRDRALQPQHF	TGTGCCAGCAGCTTACATACCCGGGACAGGGCATTACAGCCCCAGCATTTT
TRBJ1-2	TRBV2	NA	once	CASSERAGGQNYGYTF	TGTGCCAGCAGTGAAAGGGCCGGCGGACAGAACTATGGCTACACCTTC
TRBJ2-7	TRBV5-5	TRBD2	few	CASSVGLAGLYYEQYF	TGTGCCAGCAGCGTGGGACTAGCGGGATTATACTACGAGCAGTACTTC
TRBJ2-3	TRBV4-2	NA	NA	CASSQDPGLTDTQYF	TGTGCCAGCAGCCAAGATCCGGGACTCACAGATACGCAGTATTTT
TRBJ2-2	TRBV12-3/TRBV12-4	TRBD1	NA	CASSLGQGYGGELFF	TGTGCCAGCAGTTTGGGACAGGGGTATGGCGGGGAGCTGTTTTTT
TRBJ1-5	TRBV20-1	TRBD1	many	CSARDLAKDRNQPQHF	TGCAGTGCTAGAGATCTCGCTAAGGACAGGAATCAGCCCCAGCATTTT
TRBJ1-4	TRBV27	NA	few	CASSPRRNEKLFF	TGTGCCAGCAGTCCCCGCCGGAATGAAAAACTGTTTTTT
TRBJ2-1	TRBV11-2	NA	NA	CASSPPGVNEQFF	TGTGCCAGCAGCCCTCCGGGAGTAAATGAGCAGTTCTTC
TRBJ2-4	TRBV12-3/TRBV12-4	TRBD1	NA	CASRGTGIQAKNIQYF	TGTGCCAGCAGGGGGACAGGCATACAAGCCAAAAACATTCAGTACTTC
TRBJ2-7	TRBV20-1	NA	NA	CSARSPPGYEQYF	TGCAGTGCTAGATCCCCACCCGGATACGAGCAGTACTTC
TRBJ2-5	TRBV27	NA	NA	CASSLYGGGDQYF	TGTGCCAGCAGTTTATATGGAGGGGGGGACCAGTACTTC
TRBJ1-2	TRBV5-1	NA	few	CASSHGSQGDGGYTF	TGCGCCAGCAGCCATGGGAGCCAGGGAGACGGGGGCTACACCTTC
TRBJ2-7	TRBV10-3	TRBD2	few	CAISSGLAGGYYEQYF	TGTGCCATCAGTAGTGGACTAGCGGGGGGGTACTACGAGCAGTACTTC
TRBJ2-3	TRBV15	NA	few	CATSGDTGARDTQYF	TGTGCCACCAGCGGGGACACGGGGGCGCGGGATACGCAGTATTTT
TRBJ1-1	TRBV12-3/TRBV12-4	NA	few	CASSLWYPDTEAFF	TGTGCCAGCAGTTTATGGTATCCGGACACTGAAGCTTTCTTT
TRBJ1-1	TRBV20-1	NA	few	CSANIDRLNTEAFF	TGCAGTGCCAATATAGACAGATTGAACACTGAAGCTTTCTTT
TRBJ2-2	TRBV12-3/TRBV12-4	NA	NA	CASSLGGPVHTGELFF	TGTGCCAGCAGTTTAGGGGGACCAGTACACACCGGGGAGCTGTTTTTT
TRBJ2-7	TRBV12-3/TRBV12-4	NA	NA	CASRQAGPPYEQYF	TGTGCCAGCAGACAAGCCGGACCGCCCTACGAGCAGTACTTC
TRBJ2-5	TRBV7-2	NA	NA	CASSRKRQDQETQYF	TGTGCCAGCAGCCGAAAACGACAGGACCAAGAGACCCAGTACTTC